A selection of T cell receptor beta chains follows, all from one sample in a study of cytomegalovirus exposure and HLA in healthy donors. Clones were read by immunoSEQ multiplex PCR, and TCRdb kept only the in-frame ones, dropping some. The table lists around 170,000 clones, 85% of them singletons. Sequenced material: PBMCs. All receptors derive from a man aged 18 to 29 in good health and CMV-seropositive. The CDR3 runs from the conserved cysteine through the conserved F or W. Where a row states a size, it is once, few, many or the class of an expanded clone; other rows omit it.

abundance: once
v_gene: TRBV27
CDR3aa: CASSLGTRGQETQYF

abundance: -
v_gene: TRBV7-9
CDR3aa: CASSSPSDTEAFF

abundance: -
v_gene: TRBV7-9
CDR3aa: CASSQRGSGDTEAFF

abundance: -
v_gene: TRBV27
CDR3aa: CASSFRTVDTDTQYF

abundance: -
v_gene: TRBV4-1
CDR3aa: CASSQTLGGISPQKNIQYF

abundance: -
v_gene: TRBV5-6
CDR3aa: CASSPRGAGANVLTF

abundance: -
v_gene: TRBV9
CDR3aa: CASSVGQVENIQYF

abundance: -
v_gene: TRBV28
CDR3aa: CASSSPTGGNTEAFF

abundance: -
v_gene: TRBV28
CDR3aa: CASSQLNTEAFF

abundance: -
v_gene: TRBV2
CDR3aa: CASSEQNTGELFF

abundance: -
v_gene: TRBV27
CDR3aa: CASSLSGQPSYEQYF

abundance: -
v_gene: TRBV28
CDR3aa: CASSSTLDSYTGELFF

abundance: few
v_gene: TRBV27
CDR3aa: CASTRDKGANTEAFF

abundance: -
v_gene: TRBV27
CDR3aa: CASAVTGGNTEAFF

abundance: few
v_gene: TRBV28
CDR3aa: CASSTPSRETQYF

abundance: -
v_gene: TRBV21-1
CDR3aa: CASSLGQGWPPLHF

abundance: -
v_gene: TRBV28
CDR3aa: CAILDRSGYNEQFF

abundance: -
v_gene: TRBV11-2
CDR3aa: CASSLEGGSTDTQYF

abundance: -
v_gene: TRBV28
CDR3aa: CASSLRQGTYEQYF

abundance: -
v_gene: TRBV27
CDR3aa: CASTSQAYRVSSNQPQHF

abundance: -
v_gene: TRBV6-5
CDR3aa: CASSTRTGGGYGYTF

abundance: once
v_gene: TRBV5-1
CDR3aa: CASSLPFNTDTQYF

abundance: -
v_gene: TRBV14
CDR3aa: CASSRTGTRTEAFF

abundance: once
v_gene: TRBV9
CDR3aa: CASSATGLDYGYTF

abundance: -
v_gene: TRBV27
CDR3aa: CASSLARGTEAFF

abundance: -
v_gene: TRBV30
CDR3aa: CAWSARETQYF

abundance: -
v_gene: TRBV2
CDR3aa: CASTIEGQGVSYTF

abundance: -
v_gene: TRBV10-1
CDR3aa: CASSECELADISNQPQHF

abundance: -
v_gene: TRBV2
CDR3aa: CASSALAQDQPQHF

abundance: -
v_gene: TRBV5-4
CDR3aa: CASRTGQGASYTF

abundance: -
v_gene: TRBV28
CDR3aa: CASRSSGDEQFF

abundance: -
v_gene: TRBV5-1
CDR3aa: CASSLGIAPGGNTEAFF

abundance: once
v_gene: TRBV30
CDR3aa: CAWGQSDNQPQHF

abundance: -
v_gene: TRBV27
CDR3aa: CASSRRTDASYNEQFF

abundance: once
v_gene: TRBV7-8
CDR3aa: CASSLARGGQPQHF

abundance: -
v_gene: TRBV7-9
CDR3aa: CASSSRDREKNQPQHF

abundance: -
v_gene: TRBV5-1
CDR3aa: CASSRQNEQFF

abundance: -
v_gene: TRBV4-1
CDR3aa: CASSETGSTYEQYF

abundance: -
v_gene: TRBV18
CDR3aa: CASSASLRESPGELFF

abundance: -
v_gene: TRBV28
CDR3aa: CASSFSGTGSSYGNQPQHF

abundance: -
v_gene: TRBV6-1
CDR3aa: CACQGEETQYF

abundance: -
v_gene: TRBV4-2
CDR3aa: CASSQVVAGVRADTQYF

abundance: -
v_gene: TRBV13
CDR3aa: CASSNRQGGYEQYF

abundance: -
v_gene: TRBV5-1
CDR3aa: CASLAGVSHNEQFF

abundance: once
v_gene: TRBV5-1
CDR3aa: CASTRTGGKEETQYF

abundance: -
v_gene: TRBV29-1
CDR3aa: CSVSGGEYNEQFF

abundance: -
v_gene: TRBV9
CDR3aa: CASSPGQGPYNEQFF